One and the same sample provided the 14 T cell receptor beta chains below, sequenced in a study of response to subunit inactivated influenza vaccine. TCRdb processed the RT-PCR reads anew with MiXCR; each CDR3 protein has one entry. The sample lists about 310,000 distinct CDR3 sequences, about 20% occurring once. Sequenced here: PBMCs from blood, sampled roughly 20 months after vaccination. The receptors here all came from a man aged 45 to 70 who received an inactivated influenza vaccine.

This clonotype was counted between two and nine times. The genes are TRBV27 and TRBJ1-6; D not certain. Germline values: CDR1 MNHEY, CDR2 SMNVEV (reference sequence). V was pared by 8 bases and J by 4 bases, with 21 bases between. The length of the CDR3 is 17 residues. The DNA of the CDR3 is TGTGCCAGCGCCCAATCCTCGGACTGGCTGTATAATTCACCCCTCCACTTT. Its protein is CASAQSSDWLYNSPLHF.

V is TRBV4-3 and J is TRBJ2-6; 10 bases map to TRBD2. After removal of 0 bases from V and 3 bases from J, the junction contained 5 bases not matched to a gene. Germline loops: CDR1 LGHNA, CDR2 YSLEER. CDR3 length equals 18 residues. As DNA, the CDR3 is TGCGCCAGCAGCCAAGACCAGCGGGGGGGCGTTGGGGCCAACGTCCTGACTTTC. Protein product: CASSQDQRGGVGANVLTF.

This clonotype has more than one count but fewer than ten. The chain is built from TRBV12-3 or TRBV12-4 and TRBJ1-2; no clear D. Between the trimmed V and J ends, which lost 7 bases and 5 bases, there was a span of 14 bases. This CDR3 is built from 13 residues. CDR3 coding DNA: TGTGCCAGCACCTCGTCGTCGACGTATGGCTACACCTTC. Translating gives CASTSSSTYGYTF.

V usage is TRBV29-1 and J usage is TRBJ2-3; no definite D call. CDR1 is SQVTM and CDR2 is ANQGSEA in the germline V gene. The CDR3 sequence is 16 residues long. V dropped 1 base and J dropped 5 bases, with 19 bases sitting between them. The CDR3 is CSVEGWRAGWKDTQYF. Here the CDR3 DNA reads TGCAGCGTTGAAGGTTGGCGTGCAGGTTGGAAAGATACGCAGTATTTT.

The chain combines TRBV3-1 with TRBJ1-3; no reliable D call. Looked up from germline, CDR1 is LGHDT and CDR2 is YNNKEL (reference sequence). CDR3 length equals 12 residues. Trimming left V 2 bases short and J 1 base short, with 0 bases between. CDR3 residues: CASSQSGNTIYF. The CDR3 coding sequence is TGTGCCAGCAGCCAATCTGGAAACACCATATATTTT. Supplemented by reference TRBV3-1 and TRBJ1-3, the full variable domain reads DTAVSQTPKYLVTQMGNDKSIKCEQNLGHDTMYWYKQDSKKFLKIMFSYNNKELIINETVPNRFSPKSPDKAHLNLHINSLELGDSAVYFCASSQSGNTIYFGEGSWLTVV.

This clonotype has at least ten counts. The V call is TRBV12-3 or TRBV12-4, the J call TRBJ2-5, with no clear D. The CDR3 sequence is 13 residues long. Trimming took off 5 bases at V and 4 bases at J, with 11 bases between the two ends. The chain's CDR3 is CASSLVSGETQYF. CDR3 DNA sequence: TGTGCCAGCAGTCTTGTTTCAGGAGAGACCCAGTACTTC.

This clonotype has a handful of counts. CDR3 sequence reads: CASSYVQGGGYGYTF. As DNA, the CDR3 is TGTGCCAGCAGTTACGTTCAGGGAGGAGGCTATGGCTACACCTTC. The genes are TRBV6-5 and TRBJ1-2, with TRBD1 as a possible D gene (5 bases). Trimming pared 2 bases from V and 4 bases from J, leaving 14 bases between. This CDR3 comprises 15 residues. CDR1 is MNHEY, CDR2 SVGAGI, per germline.

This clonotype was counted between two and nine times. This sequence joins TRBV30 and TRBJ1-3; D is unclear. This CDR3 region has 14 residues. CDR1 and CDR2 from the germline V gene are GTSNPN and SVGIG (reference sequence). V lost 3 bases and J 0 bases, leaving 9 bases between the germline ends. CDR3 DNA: TGTGCCTGGAGACAGACCATCTCTGGAAACACCATATATTTT. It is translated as CAWRQTISGNTIYF.

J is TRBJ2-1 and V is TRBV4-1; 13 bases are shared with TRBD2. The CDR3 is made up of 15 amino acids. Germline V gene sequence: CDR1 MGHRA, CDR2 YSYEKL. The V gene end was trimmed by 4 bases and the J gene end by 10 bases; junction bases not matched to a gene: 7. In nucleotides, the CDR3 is TGCGCCAGCAGCCTCGGACTAGCGGGGGCGGGGGAGCAGTTCTTC. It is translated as CASSLGLAGAGEQFF.

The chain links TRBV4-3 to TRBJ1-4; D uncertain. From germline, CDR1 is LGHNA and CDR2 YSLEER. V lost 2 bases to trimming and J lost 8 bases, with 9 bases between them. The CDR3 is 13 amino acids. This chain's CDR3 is CASSQRRAEKLFF. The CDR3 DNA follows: TGCGCCAGCAGCCAAAGGAGGGCAGAAAAACTGTTTTTT.

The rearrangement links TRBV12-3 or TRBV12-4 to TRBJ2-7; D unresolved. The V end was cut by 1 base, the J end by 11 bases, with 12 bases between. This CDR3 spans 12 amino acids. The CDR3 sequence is CASSLGSGPKYF. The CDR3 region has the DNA TGTGCCAGCAGTTTAGGGTCCGGGCCGAAGTACTTC.

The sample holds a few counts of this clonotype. The CDR3 sequence is CASSRHGAGGRYQYF. CDR3 bases: TGTGCCAGCAGTCGCCATGGGGCGGGGGGCCGGTACCAGTACTTC. The V call is TRBV12-3 or TRBV12-4, the J call TRBJ2-5; 8 nucleotides align to TRBD2. Germline trimming cut 5 bases from V and 10 bases from J; bases unmatched to any gene: 15. This CDR3 is built from 15 residues.

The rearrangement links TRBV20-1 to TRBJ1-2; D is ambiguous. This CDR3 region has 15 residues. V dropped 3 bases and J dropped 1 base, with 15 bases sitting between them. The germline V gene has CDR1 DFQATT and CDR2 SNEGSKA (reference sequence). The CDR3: CSARDPELNNYGYTF. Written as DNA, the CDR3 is TGCAGTGCTAGGGACCCGGAACTAAATAACTATGGCTACACCTTC.

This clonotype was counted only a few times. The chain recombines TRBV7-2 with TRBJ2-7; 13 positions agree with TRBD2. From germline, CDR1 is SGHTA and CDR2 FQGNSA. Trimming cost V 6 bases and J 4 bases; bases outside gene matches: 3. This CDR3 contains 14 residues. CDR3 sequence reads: CASRETSGRYEQYF. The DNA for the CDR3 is TGTGCCAGCAGGGAGACTAGCGGGAGGTACGAGCAGTACTTC.